This is a list of T cell receptor beta chains from one sample in a study of CD8+ T cells in alopecia areata. Method: immunoSEQ multiplex PCR; TCRdb's copy keeps in-frame clones and lacks some. Found here are 140,000 to 150,000 clones, roughly 50% of them singletons; the top ten hold about 16%. The sequenced sample was CD8+ T cells sorted from blood, obtained at week 4, from a patient treated with tofacitinib. These receptors all come from a human donor with alopecia areata. CDR3s include the opening cysteine and the closing phenylalanine or tryptophan. The order of the fields is J gene, D gene, clone size, V gene, CDR3 protein, CDR3 DNA. The D gene is left open where the match is weak. For some rows the clone size is stated as once, few or many, or as a class when expanded; others skip it.

TRBJ1-1 | TRBD1 | . | TRBV25-1 | CASSGQGGTEAFF | TGTGCCAGCAGTGGACAGGGAGGCACTGAAGCTTTCTTT
TRBJ2-1 | . | . | TRBV27 | CASSLIASNEQFF | TGTGCCAGCAGTTTAATAGCAAGCAATGAGCAGTTCTTC
TRBJ2-3 | . | few | TRBV6-5 | CASSYYGGSTDTQYF | TGTGCCAGCAGTTACTACGGGGGTAGCACAGATACGCAGTATTTT
TRBJ1-2 | . | . | TRBV2 | CASSSGTHNYGYTF | TGTGCCAGTAGTTCCGGGACACACAACTATGGCTACACCTTC
TRBJ2-7 | TRBD1 | . | TRBV13 | CASSFGRGQEQYF | TGTGCCAGCAGCTTTGGAAGGGGGCAGGAGCAGTACTTC
TRBJ1-5 | . | once | TRBV4-2 | CASSQEGTLSGPQHF | TGTGCCAGCAGCCAAGAAGGCACCCTATCCGGGCCCCAGCATTTT
TRBJ2-6 | . | once | TRBV5-1 | CASSLMGGPQAGANVLTF | TGCGCCAGCAGCTTGATGGGGGGACCACAGGCTGGGGCCAACGTCCTGACTTTC
TRBJ2-3 | TRBD2 | few | TRBV6-4 | CASNLGTSGVPDTQYF | TGTGCCAGCAATCTTGGGACTAGCGGGGTCCCAGATACGCAGTATTTT
TRBJ1-1 | . | . | TRBV7-9 | CASSHNSNTEAFF | TGTGCCAGCAGCCACAATTCGAACACTGAAGCTTTCTTT
TRBJ1-5 | . | few | TRBV9 | CASSAGAGNQPQHF | TGTGCCAGCAGCGCGGGGGCGGGGAATCAGCCCCAGCATTTT
TRBJ1-6 | . | many | TRBV2 | CASSDRDENSPLHF | TGTGCCAGCAGTGACAGGGATGAAAATTCACCCCTCCACTTT
TRBJ1-2 | TRBD1 | once | TRBV5-1 | CASRQTGDDYGYTF | TGCGCCAGCAGACAGACAGGGGATGACTATGGCTACACCTTC
TRBJ2-5 | TRBD1 | . | TRBV29-1 | CSVEDDRGRVTQYF | TGCAGCGTTGAAGATGACAGGGGGCGTGTGACCCAGTACTTC
TRBJ2-5 | TRBD2 | . | TRBV2 | CASSIAGGLLEETQYF | TGTGCCAGCAGCATAGCGGGGGGTTTACTCGAAGAGACCCAGTACTTC
TRBJ2-7 | TRBD1 | . | TRBV5-6 | CASSGTGTVYEQYF | TGTGCCAGCAGCGGCACCGGGACAGTCTACGAGCAGTACTTC
TRBJ2-1 | . | few | TRBV11-2 | CASSLAASNEQFF | TGTGCCAGCAGCTTAGCGGCTTCCAATGAGCAGTTCTTC
TRBJ1-5 | . | few | TRBV7-2 | CASSLSGRVLHSNQPQHF | TGTGCCAGCAGCTTATCGGGCAGGGTTCTTCATAGCAATCAGCCCCAGCATTTT
TRBJ1-2 | . | . | TRBV29-1 | CSVEGSDYYGYTF | TGCAGCGTTGAGGGGTCAGACTACTATGGCTACACCTTC
TRBJ2-5 | . | few | TRBV14 | CASSPGGVAQYF | TGTGCCAGCAGCCCTGGCGGAGTGGCCCAGTACTTC
TRBJ2-1 | . | . | TRBV10-3 | CAISESPGTHNEQFF | TGTGCCATCAGTGAGTCGCCCGGAACCCACAATGAGCAGTTCTTC
TRBJ2-5 | . | few | TRBV29-1 | CSGQGETQYF | TGCAGCGGCCAGGGGGAGACCCAGTACTTC
TRBJ2-1 | . | . | TRBV27 | CASSLVGRSNEQFF | TGTGCCAGCAGTTTAGTCGGCCGCTCGAATGAGCAGTTCTTC
TRBJ1-1 | . | . | TRBV7-3 | CASSPARAGAEAFF | TGTGCCAGCAGCCCGGCGCGGGCGGGGGCTGAAGCTTTCTTT
TRBJ2-3 | . | . | TRBV5-6 | CASRRGPLTDTQYF | TGTGCCAGCAGACGGGGGCCGCTCACAGATACGCAGTATTTT
TRBJ1-2 | . | . | TRBV30 | CAYLRGGYGYTF | TGTGCCTACCTAAGGGGAGGGTATGGCTACACCTTC
TRBJ1-2 | TRBD1 | . | TRBV2 | CATDRGLGMDGYTF | TGTGCCACTGACAGGGGGTTGGGAATGGATGGCTACACCTTC
TRBJ2-1 | . | few | TRBV4-1 | CASSQDPFPEQFF | TGCGCCAGCAGCCAAGATCCATTCCCCGAGCAGTTCTTC
TRBJ2-7 | . | . | TRBV7-9 | CASSFGEAYEQYF | TGTGCCAGCAGCTTTGGGGAGGCCTACGAGCAGTACTTC
TRBJ1-2 | TRBD1 | . | TRBV27 | CASSLPGGYGYTF | TGTGCCAGCAGTTTACCAGGGGGCTATGGCTACACCTTC
TRBJ2-5 | . | . | TRBV10-2 | CASSVGTTVQETQYF | TGCGCCAGCAGTGTAGGGACGACAGTCCAAGAGACCCAGTACTTC
TRBJ1-4 | . | . | TRBV7-9 | CASSYFVGGINEKLFF | TGTGCCAGCAGCTATTTCGTGGGGGGAATCAATGAAAAACTGTTTTTT
TRBJ1-2 | . | . | TRBV7-9 | CASSDTTGTGGYGYTF | TGTGCCAGCAGCGACACGACGGGCACGGGGGGCTATGGCTACACCTTC
TRBJ1-2 | TRBD1 | few | TRBV27 | CASSYGQGYGYTF | TGTGCCAGCAGTTACGGACAGGGCTATGGCTACACCTTC
TRBJ2-7 | . | . | TRBV14 | CASRPTGTYEQYF | TGTGCCAGCAGACCGACAGGGACTTACGAGCAGTACTTC
TRBJ2-7 | . | . | TRBV4-1 | CASSQGEVSTEGEQYF | TGCGCCAGCAGCCAAGGTGAGGTCTCTACTGAAGGGGAGCAGTACTTC